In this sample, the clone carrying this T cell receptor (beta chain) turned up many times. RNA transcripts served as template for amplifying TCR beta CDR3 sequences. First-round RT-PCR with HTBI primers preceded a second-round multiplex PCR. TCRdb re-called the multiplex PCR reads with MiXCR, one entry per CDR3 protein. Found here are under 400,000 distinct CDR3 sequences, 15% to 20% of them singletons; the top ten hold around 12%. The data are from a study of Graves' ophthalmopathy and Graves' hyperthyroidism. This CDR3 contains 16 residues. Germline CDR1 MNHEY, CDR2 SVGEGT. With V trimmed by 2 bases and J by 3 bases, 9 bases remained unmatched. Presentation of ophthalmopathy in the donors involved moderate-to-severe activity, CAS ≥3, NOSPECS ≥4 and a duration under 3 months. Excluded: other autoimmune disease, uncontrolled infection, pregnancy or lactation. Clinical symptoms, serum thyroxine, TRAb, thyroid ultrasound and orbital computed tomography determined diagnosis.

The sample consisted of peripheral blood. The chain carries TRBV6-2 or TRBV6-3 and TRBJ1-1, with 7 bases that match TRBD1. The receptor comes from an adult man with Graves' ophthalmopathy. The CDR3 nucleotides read TGTGCCAGCAGTTACGCCCGACAGGGTCAGGACACTGAAGCTTTCTTT. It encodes CASSYARQGQDTEAFF.